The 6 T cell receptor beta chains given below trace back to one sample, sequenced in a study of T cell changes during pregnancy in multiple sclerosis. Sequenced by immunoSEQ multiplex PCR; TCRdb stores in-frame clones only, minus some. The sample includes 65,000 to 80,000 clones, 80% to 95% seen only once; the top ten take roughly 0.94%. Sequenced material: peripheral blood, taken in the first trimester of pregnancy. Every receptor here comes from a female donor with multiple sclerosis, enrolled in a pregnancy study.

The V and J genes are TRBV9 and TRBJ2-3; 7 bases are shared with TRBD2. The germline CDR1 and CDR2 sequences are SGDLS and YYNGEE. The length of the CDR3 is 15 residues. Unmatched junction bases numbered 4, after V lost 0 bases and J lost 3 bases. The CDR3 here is CASSVAAGRTDTQYF. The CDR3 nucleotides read TGTGCCAGCAGCGTAGCAGCCGGGAGGACAGATACGCAGTATTTT.

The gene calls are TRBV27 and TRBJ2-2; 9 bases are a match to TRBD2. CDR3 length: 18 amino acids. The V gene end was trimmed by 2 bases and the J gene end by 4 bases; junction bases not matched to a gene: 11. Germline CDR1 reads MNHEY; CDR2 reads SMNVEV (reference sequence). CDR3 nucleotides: TGTGCCAGCAGTTTAAAAGGGACTAGCCAACTGAGCACCGGGGAGCTGTTTTTT. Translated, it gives CASSLKGTSQLSTGELFF.

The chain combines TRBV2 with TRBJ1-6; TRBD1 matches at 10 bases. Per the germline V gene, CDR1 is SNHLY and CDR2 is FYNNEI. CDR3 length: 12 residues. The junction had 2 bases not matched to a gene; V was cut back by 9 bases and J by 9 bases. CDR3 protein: CARRTGGSPLHF. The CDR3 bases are TGTGCCAGACGGACAGGGGGTTCACCCCTCCACTTT. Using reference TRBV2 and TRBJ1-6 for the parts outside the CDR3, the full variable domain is EPEVTQTPSHQVTQMGQEVILRCVPISNHLYFYWYRQILGQKVEFLVSFYNNEISEKSEIFDDQFSVERPDGSNFTLKIRSTKLEDSAMYFCARRTGGSPLHFGNGTRLTVT.

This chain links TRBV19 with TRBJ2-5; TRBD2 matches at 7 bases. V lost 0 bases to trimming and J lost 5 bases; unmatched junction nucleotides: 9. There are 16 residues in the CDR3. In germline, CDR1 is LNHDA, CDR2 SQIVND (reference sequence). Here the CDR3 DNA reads TGTGCCAGTAGTATAGATAGAACACGGGGGGTTGAGACCCAGTACTTC. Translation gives CASSIDRTRGVETQYF. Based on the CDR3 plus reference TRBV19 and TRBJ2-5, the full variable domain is DGGITQSPKYLFRKEGQNVTLSCEQNLNHDAMYWYRQDPGQGLRLIYYSQIVNDFQKGDIAEGYSVSREKKESFPLTVTSAQKNPTAFYLCASSIDRTRGVETQYFGPGTRLLVL.

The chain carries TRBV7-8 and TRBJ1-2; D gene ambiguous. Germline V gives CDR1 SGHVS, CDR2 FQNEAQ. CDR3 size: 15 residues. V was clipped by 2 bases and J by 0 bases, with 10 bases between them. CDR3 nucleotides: TGTGCCAGCAGCTTATTAAGGACTGCTAACTATGGCTACACCTTC. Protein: CASSLLRTANYGYTF.

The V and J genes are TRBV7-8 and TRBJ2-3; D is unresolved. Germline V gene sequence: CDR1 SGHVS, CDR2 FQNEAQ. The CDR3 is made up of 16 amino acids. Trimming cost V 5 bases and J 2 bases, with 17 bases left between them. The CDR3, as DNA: TGTGCCAGCAGCCCTAGAGGTCAGACCTACACAGATACGCAGTATTTT. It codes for CASSPRGQTYTDTQYF.